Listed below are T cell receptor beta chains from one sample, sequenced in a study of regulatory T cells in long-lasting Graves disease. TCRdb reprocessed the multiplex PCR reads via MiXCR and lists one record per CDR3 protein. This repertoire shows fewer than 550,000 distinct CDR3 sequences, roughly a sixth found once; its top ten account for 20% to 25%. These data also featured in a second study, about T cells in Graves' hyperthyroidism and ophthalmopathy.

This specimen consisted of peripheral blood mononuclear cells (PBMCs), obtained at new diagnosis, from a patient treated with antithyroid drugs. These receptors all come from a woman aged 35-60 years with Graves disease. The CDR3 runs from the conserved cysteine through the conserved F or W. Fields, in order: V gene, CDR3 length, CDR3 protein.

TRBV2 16 CASSQRPSTGHYEQYF
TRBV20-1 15 CSARDLQGAQETQYF
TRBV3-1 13 CASSQGGSTEAFF
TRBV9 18 CASSSSLAGATSTDTQYF
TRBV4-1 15 CASSQTPMVGDTQYF
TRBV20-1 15 CSARDRGGPNTEAFF
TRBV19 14 CASSIGSSNYGYTF
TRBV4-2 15 CASSERGAGEDTQYF
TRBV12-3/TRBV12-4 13 CASQSLRNTEAFF
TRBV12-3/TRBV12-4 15 CASSAPGTGGNTIYF
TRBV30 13 CAWSVDGAYEQYF
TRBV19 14 CASRSEASNRPQHF
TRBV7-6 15 CASSLDLGPAREQFF
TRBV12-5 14 CASGLVLSGNEQFF
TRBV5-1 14 CASSSDGMNTEAFF
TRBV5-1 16 CASSLGLAANTGELFF
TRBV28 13 CASLQGRLGGYTF
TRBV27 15 CASSFSPGWGTEAFF
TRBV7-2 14 CASSLRRSQETQYF
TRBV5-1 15 CASSSSGGSDQPQHF
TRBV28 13 CASRPPLQETQYF
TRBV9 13 CASTVDYTGELFF